This T cell receptor beta chain was found in a study of cytomegalovirus exposure and HLA in healthy donors. Clones were read by immunoSEQ multiplex PCR, and TCRdb kept only the in-frame ones, dropping some. Counted here are 350,000 or so clones, about nine tenths occurring once; the ten biggest clones make up 0.65% to 0.85%. On this clone: Its antigen is not identified.

Study-level points and caveats: The TCR clusters that emerged in the first cohort tended, a later analysis found, to co-occur in the 120 or so validation repertoires. Cytomegalovirus-associated TCR beta chains were listed, numbering more than 150. The majority of TCR sequences were rare, yet some public TCRs appeared in many donors.

Among the 120 or so subjects of the validation cohort, separate from the approximately 670-subject first cohort, were the donors. This receptor was identified in a woman between 18 and 29 years old in good health and CMV-seronegative. Sample: PBMCs.

The CDR3 DNA reads TGTGCCAGCAGCGGCCCGCAGGGGGCCTACAATGAGCAGTTCTTC. It codes for CASSGPQGAYNEQFF. The chain joins TRBV7-2 to TRBJ2-1, with 7 bases fitting TRBD1. Trimming cost V 5 bases and J 2 bases; bases outside gene matches: 6. CDR1 is SGHTA and CDR2 is FQGNSA in the germline V gene. The CDR3 spans 15 residues.